These 6 T cell receptor beta chains originate from one sample sequenced in a study of radiation and T cells in renal cell carcinoma. Data came from immunoSEQ multiplex PCR; TCRdb stores just in-frame clones and leaves some out. The sample lists over 10,000 clones, over 60% seen once, with 15% to 20% in the top ten. Indicated treatment: treatment-naive control, cytoreductive nephrectomy. The sample consisted of tumor tissue, taken from a patient whose treatment was nephrectomy without radiotherapy. The receptor source for this set is a woman aged 80 or over with renal cell carcinoma.

The chain has TRBV4-1 and TRBJ1-2, with D maybe TRBD1 (6 bases). V was trimmed by 0 bases and J by 3 bases, leaving 14 bases between them. This CDR3 contains 16 residues. Per the germline V gene, CDR1 is MGHRA and CDR2 is YSYEKL. The CDR3 nucleotides read TGCGCCAGCAGCCAAGAGTGGACAGTGTTAGACTATGGCTACACCTTC. It translates to CASSQEWTVLDYGYTF.

Remarks on this clone: The same CDR3 is also encoded by other DNA sequences in this sample. The rearrangement joins TRBV2 to TRBJ1-1; D is unresolved. The V and J ends lost 3 bases and 0 bases respectively, with 5 bases between them. This CDR3 is 13 amino acids long. Germline V lookup: CDR1 SNHLY, CDR2 FYNNEI. CDR3 region: CASSEYLNTEAFF. Written as DNA, the CDR3 is TGTGCCAGCAGTGAGTACCTGAACACTGAAGCTTTCTTT. The entire variable domain, with the rest obtained from reference TRBV2 and TRBJ1-1, is as follows: EPEVTQTPSHQVTQMGQEVILRCVPISNHLYFYWYRQILGQKVEFLVSFYNNEISEKSEIFDDQFSVERPDGSNFTLKIRSTKLEDSAMYFCASSEYLNTEAFFGQGTRLTVV.

This clone has a handful of counts. The chain joins TRBV4-1 to TRBJ2-5; D is ambiguous. This CDR3 is built from 13 residues. Germline V lookup: CDR1 MGHRA, CDR2 YSYEKL. V dropped 4 bases and J dropped 1 base, with 7 bases sitting between them. CDR3 DNA sequence: TGCGCCAGCAGCCGGCAGATCCAAGAGACCCAGTACTTC. This sequence encodes CASSRQIQETQYF.

The V gene is TRBV5-1, the J gene TRBJ2-3; no firm D call. From germline, CDR1 is SGHRS and CDR2 YFSETQ. The CDR3 consists of 14 residues. V was pared by 3 bases and J by 0 bases, with 8 bases between. DNA of the CDR3: TGCGCCAGCAGCTACGGACCGAGCACAGATACGCAGTATTTT. Protein product: CASSYGPSTDTQYF.

CDR3: CASSQEGFRGNTIYF. CDR3 DNA sequence: TGCGCCAGCAGCCAAGAGGGGTTTCGTGGAAACACCATATATTTT. The chain joins TRBV4-1 to TRBJ1-3; no reliable D call. The ends were cut back, 0 bases at V and 3 bases at J, with 9 bases in the middle. The germline V gene has CDR1 MGHRA and CDR2 YSYEKL. The CDR3 is 15 amino acids.

V and J are TRBV19 and TRBJ2-7, with D possibly TRBD2 on 5 matching bases. The CDR3 runs 12 residues. The V gene lost 7 bases and the J gene lost 2 bases, with 9 bases spanning the gap. Looked up from germline, CDR1 is LNHDA and CDR2 is SQIVND (reference sequence). The CDR3 loop reads CASKAATYEQYF. CDR3 coding DNA: TGTGCCAGTAAAGCGGCCACCTACGAGCAGTACTTC.